The source of this T cell receptor beta chain is a study of beta chain features in type 1 diabetes. Study-wide findings and caveats: An over-representation of cells with high TCR expression could result from cDNA sequencing.

The length of the CDR3 is 18 residues. Germline loops: CDR1 LGHNA, CDR2 YNFKEQ. J lost 5 bases, V lost 0 bases, and 8 bases had no gene match. This clone was observed a few times. Its specificity is not known. Sequencing targeted expressed TCRB transcripts, as all isolated RNA had been reverse transcribed. Method: immunoSEQ multiplex PCR; TCRdb's copy keeps in-frame clones and lacks some. The table shows under 450,000 clones, with approximately 14% occurring only once. V gene TRBV4-2 combines with J gene TRBJ2-1; TRBD2 matches at 12 bases. The receptor comes from a man aged 25 to 40 in good health. The sequenced sample was naive CD4+ T cells from blood. As DNA, the CDR3 is TGTGCCAGCAGCCAAGAGCTAGCGGGAGGGCCTGGTGACAATGAGCAGTTCTTC. Translating gives CASSQELAGGPGDNEQFF.